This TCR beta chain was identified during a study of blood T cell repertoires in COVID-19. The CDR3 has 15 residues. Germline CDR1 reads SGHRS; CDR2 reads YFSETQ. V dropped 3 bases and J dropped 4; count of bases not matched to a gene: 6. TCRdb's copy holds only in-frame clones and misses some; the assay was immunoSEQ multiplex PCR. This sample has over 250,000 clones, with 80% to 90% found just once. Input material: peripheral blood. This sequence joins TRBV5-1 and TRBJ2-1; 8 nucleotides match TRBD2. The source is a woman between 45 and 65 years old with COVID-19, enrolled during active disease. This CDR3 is CASSSGLGGYNEQFF. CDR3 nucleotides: TGCGCCAGCAGCTCGGGACTAGGGGGGTACAATGAGCAGTTCTTC. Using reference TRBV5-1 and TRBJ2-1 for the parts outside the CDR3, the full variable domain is KAGVTQTPRYLIKTRGQQVTLSCSPISGHRSVSWYQQTPGQGLQFLFEYFSETQRNKGNFPGRFSGRQFSNSRSEMNVSTLELGDSALYLCASSSGLGGYNEQFFGPGTRLTVL.